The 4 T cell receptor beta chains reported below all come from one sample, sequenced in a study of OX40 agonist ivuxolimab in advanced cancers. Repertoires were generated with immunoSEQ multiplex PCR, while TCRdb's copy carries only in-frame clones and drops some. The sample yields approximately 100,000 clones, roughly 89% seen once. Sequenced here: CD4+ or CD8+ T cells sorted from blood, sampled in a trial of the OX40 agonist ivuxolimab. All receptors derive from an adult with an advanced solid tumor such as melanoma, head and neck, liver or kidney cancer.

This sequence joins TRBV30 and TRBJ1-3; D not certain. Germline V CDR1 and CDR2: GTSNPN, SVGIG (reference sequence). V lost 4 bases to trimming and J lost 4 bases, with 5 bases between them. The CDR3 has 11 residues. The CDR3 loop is CAWTAGNTIYF. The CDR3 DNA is TGTGCCTGGACTGCAGGAAACACCATATATTTT.

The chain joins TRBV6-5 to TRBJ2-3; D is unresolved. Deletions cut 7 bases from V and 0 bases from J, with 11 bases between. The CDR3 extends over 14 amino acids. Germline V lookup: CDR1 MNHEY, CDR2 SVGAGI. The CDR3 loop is CASKASFSTDTQYF. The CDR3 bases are TGTGCCAGCAAAGCCAGCTTTAGCACAGATACGCAGTATTTT.

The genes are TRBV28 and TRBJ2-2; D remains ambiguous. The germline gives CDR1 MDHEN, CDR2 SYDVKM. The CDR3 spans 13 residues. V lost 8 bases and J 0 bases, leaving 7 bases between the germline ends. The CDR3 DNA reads TGTGCCAGCGGGCTCGCGAACACCGGGGAGCTGTTTTTT. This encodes CASGLANTGELFF.

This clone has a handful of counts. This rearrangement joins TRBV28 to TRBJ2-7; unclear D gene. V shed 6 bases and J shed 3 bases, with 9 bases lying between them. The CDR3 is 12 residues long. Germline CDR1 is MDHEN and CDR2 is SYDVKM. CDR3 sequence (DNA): TGTGCCAGCAGCCTCGGATTCTACGAGCAGTACTTC. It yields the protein CASSLGFYEQYF.